This is a list of T cell receptor beta chains from one sample in a study of blood T cell repertoires in COVID-19. Here immunoSEQ multiplex PCR was the method, and the copy in TCRdb shows in-frame clones only, minus some. The data contain around 130,000 clones, approximately 80% of them singletons. Sequenced sample: peripheral blood. The receptor set was obtained from a woman aged 55-70 years with acute or convalescent COVID-19. Each CDR3 is given with its conserved first and last residue. D genes are given only for firm matches. The size entry is marked missing in some rows and otherwise reads once, few, many or a size class.

D	size	V	J	DNA	CDR3
-	once	TRBV19	TRBJ1-5	TGTGCCAGTAGTATACAAGGGCGGGGAAATCAGCCCCAGCATTTT	CASSIQGRGNQPQHF
TRBD1	-	TRBV12-3/TRBV12-4	TRBJ1-4	TGTGCCAGCAGCTTGACAGGGGGTGAAAAACTGTTTTTT	CASSLTGGEKLFF
-	-	TRBV5-1	TRBJ1-2	TGCGCCAGCAGCTTGGCGGACCCCCGGGGCTATGGCTACACCTTC	CASSLADPRGYGYTF
-	-	TRBV28	TRBJ2-5	TGTGCCAGCAGTTTAGGCGACAGACAAGAGACCCAGTACTTC	CASSLGDRQETQYF
TRBD1	-	TRBV9	TRBJ2-2	TGTGCCAGCAGCGGCCGGGACAGGGTGGCCGGGGAGCTGTTTTTT	CASSGRDRVAGELFF
-	-	TRBV5-3	TRBJ1-2	TGTGCTACGGGAGGGGGAGGCTACACCTTC	CATGGGGYTF
-	-	TRBV7-8	TRBJ1-1	TGTGCCAGCAGCTTTGGGGCTCTCGGGCTGAACACTGAAGCTTTCTTT	CASSFGALGLNTEAFF
-	-	TRBV5-6	TRBJ2-1	TGTGCCAGCAGCTTGGAGGGGGGGGACTCGCCCTACAATGAGCAGTTCTTC	CASSLEGGDSPYNEQFF
-	-	TRBV7-9	TRBJ2-7	TGTGCCAGCAGCCCCTCTCGGAGCTACGAGCAGTACTTC	CASSPSRSYEQYF
-	-	TRBV21-1	TRBJ1-5	TGTGCCAGCAGCAACCGGGACAGGGGGCGGAACGGTCAGCCCCAGCATTTT	CASSNRDRGRNGQPQHF
TRBD1	-	TRBV30	TRBJ1-3	TGTGCCTGGAGTGTACCCGTAGGACAGGTCGGCTCTGGAAACACCATATATTTT	CAWSVPVGQVGSGNTIYF
-	-	TRBV2	TRBJ1-2	TGTGCCAGCAGTCCGCCATTAACAGGGCATGGCTACACCTTC	CASSPPLTGHGYTF